This TCR beta chain appears in the sequencing data of a study of tumor-infiltrating lymphocytes in localized non-small cell lung cancer. Study at large: Patients included smokers and never-smokers with various histologies, some sampled after neoadjuvant chemotherapy. Tumor tissue and non-adjacent uninvolved lung came from each patient. The study, taken as a whole, reports: IM1 and IM2 tumors showed no difference in T-cell fraction.

For this clone: Its antigen is undetermined.

TCRdb's copy holds only in-frame clones and misses some; the assay was immunoSEQ multiplex PCR. The sample lists around 6,400 clones, roughly two thirds occurring once. The CDR3 contains 15 residues. Germline CDR1 MDHEN, CDR2 SYDVKM. Germline trimming cut 7 bases from V and 6 bases from J; bases unmatched to any gene: 11. The material sequenced was uninvolved lung tissue not adjacent to the tumor. The TCR sequence derives from a human donor with non-small cell lung cancer. The genes are TRBV28 and TRBJ2-1; TRBD1 aligns across 8 bases. In nucleotides, the CDR3 is TGTGCCAGCAACCTGGGGCAGGGGGCCTCCAATGAGCAGTTCTTC. Translated, it gives CASNLGQGASNEQFF.